This T cell receptor (beta chain) was sequenced in a study of blood T cell repertoires in COVID-19 (dated by TCRdb to the early 2020s). Regarding the research as a whole: Collaborator samples came from the United States, Italy and Spain and covered acute and convalescent phases of COVID-19. The prospective study material was composed of cDNA or gDNA derived from T cells, B-cell-depleted T cells, or PBMCs. The dataset comprised deeply sampled blood TCRbeta repertoires from subjects exposed to, actively infected with, or recovered from COVID-19. The repertoires were released in a freely available public database intended as a resource for research on the immune response to SARS-CoV-2. Samples were obtained from the ongoing ImmuneRACE study (first 160 participants) and from 1,254 subjects provided by 6 global collaborators. Sample metadata almost always included a de-identified subject ID, COVID-19 status, age in years and sex. HLA class I and class II types, where available, came from metadata supplied by the sample provider rather than from assay-based typing.

General conclusions and limits of the study: The amount of clinical and demographic metadata varied by source and participant and was provided uncurated.

About this clone itself: Which antigen it targets is not known. No qualities accompany the bases; no much larger clone lies one base away.

Participants in the prospective study were enrolled through a virtual design, were aged about 18 to 100 years, and lived in roughly 26 United States geographic areas. In the prospective study, participants were assigned to cohorts based on the clinical history participants reported in a screening survey and a study questionnaire. Recovered participants in ImmuneRACE Cohort 3 were defined as having two consecutive negative NP/OP PCR tests, clearance from a healthcare professional, or resolution of symptoms. In the prospective study, whole blood, serum and a nasopharyngeal or oropharyngeal swab were collected from each participant by mobile phlebotomists. Additional blood draws and questionnaires over a 2-month period could optionally be provided by prospective study participants. Blood samples from the prospective study were shipped frozen or at room temperature prior to DNA extraction. TCRbeta CDR3 regions were amplified from genomic DNA by means of the immunoSEQ Assay, a bias-controlled multiplex PCR. Per the original workflow: The number of nucleated cells in each sample was estimated from the amplification of reference gene primers within the assay. To quantify the absolute abundance of each unique TCRbeta CDR3 rearrangement, sequence reads were collapsed and filtered. For each sample, productive Simpson clonality was calculated by taking the square root of Simpson's diversity index across productive rearrangements. TCRdb retrieved this table from immuneACCESS and kept in-frame rearrangements only. Not all clones are present; in checked studies, unresolved V genes account for under half, and no reason is known for the remainder. Clone size and V and J calls were adopted from that table, with D and trimming inferred from the DNA. This sample comprises under 350,000 clones, 75% to 90% of them detected only once. In total, the top ten clones hold around 1.7% of the sample.

V loses 4 bases at its end and J loses 7 bases; junction bases beyond the gene matches: 7. Counted from cysteine to phenylalanine, this CDR3 has 15 amino acids. The DNA shown is the 45-base CDR3, in frame from base 1. CDR1 and CDR2 are drawn from the germline V gene: SGHAT, FQNNGV. The sequence joins TRBV11-2 to TRBJ1-4, and TRBD1 aligns with 9 junction nucleotides. This TCR was sampled from a woman in her 40s who had recovered from COVID-19. The sequenced sample consisted of PBMCs or T cells enriched from blood (not recorded which). The CDR3 region reads CASSSNRGQGEKLFF. The base sequence is TGTGCCAGCAGCTCAAACAGGGGGCAAGGTGAAAAACTGTTTTTT.